One and the same sample provided the 12 T cell receptor beta chains below, sequenced in a study of blood T cells in healthy people across ages. Combining a sample-barcoded 5' primer with a J-beta primer mix, a second PCR ran for 7 to 11 cycles. TCRdb re-analysed the 5' RACE reads in MiXCR, keeping a single row per CDR3 protein. Of about 780,000 distinct CDR3 sequences in the sample, approximately 24% were seen once. The same data also went into a second study, on T cells of mothers and their children.

Material: blood. The source is a boy between 10 and 17 years old in good health.

The gene calls are TRBV5-1 and TRBJ2-2; weak D call: TRBD2 (5 bases). The CDR3 extends over 17 amino acids. With 0 bases removed from V and 3 bases from J, the gap between germline ends came to 15 bases. The germline gives CDR1 SGHRS, CDR2 YFSETQ. The CDR3 nucleotides read TGCGCCAGCAGCTTGGTCCGCAGGAGGAGCGACACCGGGGAGCTGTTTTTT. It is translated as CASSLVRRRSDTGELFF. Complete variable domain (other parts from reference TRBV5-1 and TRBJ2-2): KAGVTQTPRYLIKTRGQQVTLSCSPISGHRSVSWYQQTPGQGLQFLFEYFSETQRNKGNFPGRFSGRQFSNSRSEMNVSTLELGDSALYLCASSLVRRRSDTGELFFGEGSRLTVL.

This clonotype has more than one count but fewer than ten. The rearrangement joins TRBV12-3 or TRBV12-4 to TRBJ1-4, with a possible D match to TRBD1 (5 bases). V lost 5 bases and J lost 8, with 21 bases in between. This CDR3 has 16 amino acids. The CDR3: CASSPRNPGLGEKLFF. The CDR3 DNA follows: TGTGCCAGCAGTCCACGAAACCCAGGGTTGGGAGAAAAACTGTTTTTT.

CDR3 in DNA: TGTGCCAGCAGCTTAGAGCCTAGGGGGGACGAGCAGTACTTC. It is translated as CASSLEPRGDEQYF. This chain connects TRBV7-2 to TRBJ2-7; D tentatively reads TRBD1 or TRBD2 (6 bases each). V lost 1 base, J lost 5 bases, and 12 bases lay in between. Germline assignment: CDR1 SGHTA and CDR2 FQGNSA. This CDR3 is built from 14 residues.

This chain uses TRBV7-6 with TRBJ2-5; 16 positions agree with TRBD2. Germline loops: CDR1 SGHVS, CDR2 FNYEAQ. Germline trimming cut 5 bases from V and 5 bases from J; bases unmatched to any gene: 11. This CDR3 has 18 residues. CDR3 protein: CASSPGTSGGARSETQYF. In DNA, the CDR3 is TGTGCCAGCAGCCCTGGGACTAGCGGGGGGGCTAGGTCGGAGACCCAGTACTTC.

Remarks on this clonotype: Sequence at one end of the junction differs from germline and may be a read error. The chain carries TRBV20-1 and TRBJ2-2; tentatively, D is TRBD2 (5 bases). Germline V gene data show CDR1 as DFQATT and CDR2 as SNEGSKA (reference sequence). CDR3 length equals 13 residues. The CDR3: CSAREVNTGELVF. The CDR3 DNA follows: TGCAGTGCTAGGGAAGTGAACACCGGGGAGCTGGTTTTT.

The chain is built from TRBV2 and TRBJ2-1; no reliable D call. The V end lost 1 base, the J end lost 10 bases, and 11 bases lay between the germline ends. The CDR3 length is 13 residues. Germline V CDR1 and CDR2: SNHLY, FYNNEI. CDR3 coding DNA: TGTGCCAGCAGTGAAGAAGCCCGTCTAGAGCAGTTCTTC. Its translation: CASSEEARLEQFF.

This chain connects TRBV20-1 to TRBJ2-7; D gene uncertain. The CDR3 extends over 13 amino acids. Germline CDR1 is DFQATT and CDR2 is SNEGSKA (reference sequence). Trimming cost V 3 bases and J 5 bases, with 14 bases left between them. The CDR3 reads CSASSRNGDEQYF. CDR3 nucleotides: TGCAGTGCTAGTAGCCGGAACGGCGACGAGCAGTACTTC.

The chain recombines TRBV3-1 with TRBJ2-1, with D tentatively TRBD2 (7 bases). Trimming stripped 7 bases from V and 8 bases from J, with 18 bases between. The germline V gene has CDR1 LGHDT and CDR2 YNNKEL (reference sequence). CDR3 length: 14 amino acids. In nucleotides, the CDR3 is TGTGCCAGCACACAAAGGGAGGGGGGCGATGAGCAGTTCTTC. Translated: CASTQREGGDEQFF.

The chain uses TRBV20-1 and TRBJ1-2, with 11 positions matching TRBD1. This CDR3 is 18 amino acids long. Germline-derived CDR1 and CDR2 are DFQATT and SNEGSKA (reference sequence). Trimming took 0 bases from V and 7 from J; bases not matched to a gene: 16. The CDR3 loop is CSARDPSGTGGILGGYTF. As DNA, the CDR3 is TGCAGTGCTAGAGATCCCTCCGGGACAGGGGGAATCTTGGGTGGCTACACCTTC.

This chain connects TRBV20-1 to TRBJ1-6; D is ambiguous. The germline V and J ends were trimmed by 6 bases and 8 bases, with 14 bases remaining between them. Per germline, CDR1 DFQATT and CDR2 SNEGSKA (reference sequence). The length of the CDR3 is 13 residues. DNA for the CDR3: TGCAGTGCATCGAGCCCCGGGGATTCACCCCTCCACTTT. Protein sequence: CSASSPGDSPLHF.

This clonotype appeared a few times. This chain connects TRBV7-6 to TRBJ1-2, with D possibly matching TRBD1 (6 bases). V was trimmed by 5 bases and J by 2 bases, leaving 15 bases between them. Germline CDR1 reads SGHVS; CDR2 reads FNYEAQ. This CDR3 has 15 residues. CDR3 residues: CASSPETGSNYGYTF. CDR3 nucleotides: TGTGCCAGCAGCCCAGAAACAGGGTCCAACTATGGCTACACCTTC.

The J gene is TRBJ2-5, the V gene TRBV20-1; unclear D gene. V lost 3 bases to trimming and J lost 5 bases, with 7 bases between them. The CDR3 extends over 11 amino acids. Germline-derived CDR1 and CDR2 are DFQATT and SNEGSKA (reference sequence). CDR3 DNA: TGCAGTGCTAGTAACGAGGAGACCCAGTACTTC. It is translated as CSASNEETQYF.